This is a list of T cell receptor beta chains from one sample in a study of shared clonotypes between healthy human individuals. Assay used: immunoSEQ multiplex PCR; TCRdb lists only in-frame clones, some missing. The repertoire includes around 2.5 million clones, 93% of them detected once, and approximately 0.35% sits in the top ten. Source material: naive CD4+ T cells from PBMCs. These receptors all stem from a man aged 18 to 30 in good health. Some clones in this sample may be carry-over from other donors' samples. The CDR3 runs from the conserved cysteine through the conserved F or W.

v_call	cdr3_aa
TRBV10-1	CASSTGQLNTGELFF
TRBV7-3	CASSLIGTGASWAGELFF
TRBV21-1	CASSYRDLGVNEQFF
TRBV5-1	CASSLLAGQNTEAFF
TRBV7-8	CASSLTLGEYEQYF
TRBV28	CASHGTISYEQYF
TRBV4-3	CASSQRLAGGPRNEQFF
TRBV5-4	CASRDPGTSSEQYF
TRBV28	CASSEGTGDYEQYF
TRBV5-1	CASSSGLAGVREQYF
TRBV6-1	CASSKSGLQAFF
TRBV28	CASRPLAGERETQYF
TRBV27	CASEDRAGTEAFF
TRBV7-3	CASSLGGRGEQFF
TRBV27	CASSLSGTFYGYTF
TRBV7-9	CASSFAARAKGEQYF
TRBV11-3	CASSLGLAYEQYF
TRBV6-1	CASSDLGTGVEAFF
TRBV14	CASSQGTGSSYEQYF
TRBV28	CASSLFGQGTNEKLFF